The 8 T cell receptor beta chains below come from one sample, sequenced in a study of T cell changes during pregnancy in multiple sclerosis. Method: immunoSEQ multiplex PCR; TCRdb's copy keeps in-frame clones and lacks some. In the table there are about 58,000 clones, under 95% of which are singletons. Specimen: CD4+ T cells from peripheral blood mononuclear cells, collected after pregnancy. Receptors were obtained from a female donor in good health, enrolled as a control in a pregnancy study.

Comments on this clone: Other DNA variants within this sample encode the same CDR3. V gene TRBV6-6 combines with J gene TRBJ2-2, with D possibly matching TRBD2 (6 bases). The CDR3 consists of 14 residues. V lost 0 bases to trimming and J lost 6 bases, with 8 bases between them. From germline, CDR1 is MNHNY and CDR2 SVGAGI (reference sequence). The CDR3 loop reads CASSYSRGSGELFF. Here the CDR3 DNA reads TGTGCCAGCAGTTACTCGCGGGGTTCCGGGGAGCTGTTTTTT.

This clone was counted only a few times. This sequence joins TRBV19 and TRBJ1-1; 10 bases agree with TRBD1. The length of the CDR3 is 15 residues. Germline V gene lookup returns CDR1 LNHDA and CDR2 SQIVND (reference sequence). Trimming cost V 6 bases and J 6 bases; bases outside gene matches: 10. The CDR3 spells CASRLQDRGSPEAFF. CDR3 nucleotides: TGTGCCAGTAGGTTACAGGACAGGGGGTCCCCTGAAGCTTTCTTT.

The rearrangement links TRBV5-1 to TRBJ2-6; the D is unclear. Germline V gene lookup returns CDR1 SGHRS and CDR2 YFSETQ. The germline V and J ends were trimmed by 3 bases and 0 bases, with 7 bases remaining between them. The CDR3 loop spans 15 amino acids. CDR3 DNA: TGCGCCAGCAGCTCACAGAGCTCTGGGGCCAACGTCCTGACTTTC. Translated, it gives CASSSQSSGANVLTF.

The genes are TRBV29-1 and TRBJ2-2; D gene uncertain. Trimming stripped 6 bases from V and 0 bases from J, with 14 bases between. The CDR3 covers 15 residues. Germline V gene sequence: CDR1 SQVTM, CDR2 ANQGSEA. This chain's CDR3 is CSVARRSTNTGELFF. The CDR3 DNA follows: TGCAGCGTCGCACGCAGGTCTACGAACACCGGGGAGCTGTTTTTT.

This chain connects TRBV5-8 to TRBJ1-3, with 7 bases aligning to TRBD1. V trimming: 2 bases; J trimming: 2 bases; junction bases outside the gene matches: 1. This CDR3 region has 14 residues. In germline, CDR1 is SGHTS, CDR2 YDEGEE. The CDR3 loop is CASSFDRAGNTIYF. In DNA, the CDR3 is TGTGCCAGCAGCTTCGACAGGGCTGGAAACACCATATATTTT.

The rearrangement links TRBV7-9 to TRBJ1-5; TRBD1 agrees at 10 bases. Per germline, CDR1 SEHNR and CDR2 FQNEAQ (reference sequence). Trimming took 5 bases from V and 7 from J; bases not matched to a gene: 11. This CDR3 region has 16 residues. For the CDR3, the DNA is TGTGCCAGCAGCCGAACCGGGACAGGGGCCAGCCAGCCCCAGCATTTT. Translating it yields CASSRTGTGASQPQHF.

The V gene is TRBV30, the J gene TRBJ2-2; D possibly corresponds to TRBD1 (6 bases). Looked up from germline, CDR1 is GTSNPN and CDR2 is SVGIG (reference sequence). V was pared by 4 bases and J by 6 bases, with 9 bases between. The CDR3 extends over 12 amino acids. CDR3 sequence reads: CAWIKGAGELFF. CDR3 in DNA: TGTGCCTGGATCAAGGGGGCCGGGGAGCTGTTTTTT.

The chain links TRBV9 to TRBJ2-2; D unresolved. The CDR3 has 15 amino acids. V lost 2 bases and J 2 bases, leaving 10 bases between the germline ends. CDR1 is SGDLS, CDR2 YYNGEE, per germline. CDR3: CASSVRDLNTGELFF. Written as DNA, the CDR3 is TGTGCCAGCAGCGTCAGAGACTTAAACACCGGGGAGCTGTTTTTT.